A selection of T cell receptor beta chains follows, all from one sample in a study of regulatory T cells in long-lasting Graves disease. TCRdb reanalysed the multiplex PCR reads using MiXCR and keeps one entry per CDR3 protein. The repertoire holds roughly 500,000 distinct CDR3 sequences, with about a fifth as singletons. Sequencing was performed on peripheral blood mononuclear cells (PBMCs), taken when the disease was refractory, from a patient treated with antithyroid drugs. Every receptor here comes from a female donor with Graves disease. Both conserved end residues are part of each CDR3.

v_gene | CDR3aa
TRBV13 | CASSPEPGHLFSGNTIYF
TRBV4-1 | CASSQIDSYEQYF
TRBV10-3 | CAIMDSYKGPQHF
TRBV6-1 | CASGQGVREQYF
TRBV28 | CASSPYRGPYSPLHF
TRBV6-2/TRBV6-3 | CASSYEGIGNQPQHF
TRBV6-1 | CATLPRAAGQETQYF
TRBV6-5 | CASSYGETGTEAFF
TRBV6-2/TRBV6-3 | CASSEAPQYSPLHF
TRBV4-1 | CASRSIIRDRGYGYTF
TRBV12-3/TRBV12-4 | CASTTGTLVVYEQYF
TRBV5-6 | CASRDLDSLTDTQYF
TRBV7-2 | CASSPRGGGIDQPQHF
TRBV10-3 | CAISGSGGVEETQYF
TRBV11-2 | CASGTQNSPLHF
TRBV12-3/TRBV12-4 | CASSGRDGNQETQYF
TRBV3-1 | CASSQDPWLQETQYF
TRBV13 | CASSPPGQGHHYGYTF
TRBV27 | CASSSPPTGIDEQYF
TRBV6-1 | CASTPFDSPLNTGELFF
TRBV20-1 | CSASLENEETQYF
TRBV6-5 | CASSYRSRTGFDPNQPQHF
TRBV5-1 | CASSSRLAYEQFF
TRBV6-5 | CASSYSSGDGYTF
TRBV6-1 | CASSEDGNDEKLFF
TRBV3-1 | CASTRGTGAERLFF
TRBV2 | CASTEGGSETQYF
TRBV29-1 | CSVALGRTSGANVLTF
TRBV5-1 | CASSPVFRLAGASPIYNEQFF
TRBV11-2 | CASSLVTGGDTEAFF
TRBV19 | CASRIRGNMNTEAFF
TRBV28 | CASSFRAGGPGEQYF
TRBV6-9 | CASSYSFPAVDHPGVNTEAFF
TRBV20-1 | CSAIRTGDYEQYF
TRBV19 | CASRTGSDAVDGTQYF
TRBV5-6 | CASSAGLYSNQPQHF
TRBV7-2 | CASSPGTGYWNSYEQYF
TRBV6-2/TRBV6-3 | CASSYLTGFDQETQYF
TRBV11-2 | CASSLAVNSYEQYF
TRBV18 | CASSATGRDTGELFF
TRBV3-1 | CASSLMVGPSNSPLHF
TRBV29-1 | CSAILQLGVGYTF
TRBV25-1 | CASSEAPQGYEQYF
TRBV7-3 | CASAQGVNQPQHF
TRBV12-3/TRBV12-4 | CASSLALRINYEQYF
TRBV5-1 | CASSLGDSDYGYTF
TRBV3-1 | CASSQSGTGSQPQHF
TRBV20-1 | CSATETGNTEAFF
TRBV29-1 | CSVAGAVSYGYTF
TRBV20-1 | CSARDVGQGAGKQFF
TRBV5-5 | CASSSPSRAAYEQYF